This T cell receptor (beta chain) was documented in a study of blood T cells in healthy people across ages (dated by TCRdb to the mid-2010s). In the study overall: In model experiments, template switching captured roughly one uniquely barcoded TCR beta cDNA molecule for every two T cells. Age-related changes in TCR beta repertoire diversity were measured in the study by deep sequencing normalized with unique cDNA molecular identifiers. Donors were grouped into four age groups: young (average approximately 16 years), middle-aged (around 39), aged (over 55) and long-lived (around 80). To avoid experimental bias, donors of different ages were spread randomly across the sequencing lanes. The study analyzed two additional independent replicas of 1 million unique cDNA reads from the same blood draw for two donors, one aged 18 to 30 and one aged 80 or older. Here is what the overall study found, with its caveats: The long-lived group showed more naive CD4+ T cells, fewer expanded clones and increased TCR diversity than the aged group, suggesting age selection. The percentage of naive T cells measured by flow cytometry correlated strongly with observed TCR beta diversity. Since profiling was done on bulk unsorted PBMCs, naive and antigen-experienced compartments could not be conclusively compared. Total diversity estimates from one million sequenced T cells were considered lower bounds and underestimates. Donor CMV infection status was unknown, potentially confounding age-related changes in expanded clonotypes. Observed TCR beta diversity per million T cells fell roughly linearly with age, and a significant reduction was already apparent by age roughly 41.

V is trimmed back by 1 base and J by 8 bases, and the junction contains 10 bases that no gene match accounts for. Via the germline V gene (reference sequence), CDR1 is LGHDT and CDR2 YNNKEL. From cysteine to phenylalanine, the CDR3 is 17 amino acids long. Only the CDR3 portion is preserved as DNA: 51 bases, with reading frame beginning at the first base. A word on this clonotype: What this receptor recognizes is not known. The sample holds no much larger clone one base away, and base qualities are not on file.

Donors were a few dozen systemically healthy Caucasian individuals from Russia aged roughly 6 to 100 years. About 10 milliliters of peripheral blood were collected from each donor into EDTA-treated Vacutainer tubes. Ficoll-Paque density-gradient centrifugation was used to isolate PBMCs, with at least 6.5 million per sample. Trizol reagent was used to extract total RNA from the PBMCs, yielding at least 6 micrograms per sample. For every donor, an aliquot of PBMCs went through flow cytometry to measure the percentages of naive CD45RAhigh/CD27high T cells. Library preparation was by 5' RACE. The sequencer was an Illumina HiSeq 2500. A second PCR of roughly 7 to 11 cycles was performed with a sample-barcoded 5' primer and a J-beta primer mix. Each TCR beta cDNA molecule received a unique molecular identifier from a template-switch 5' adaptor carrying 12 random nucleotides. Each sample yielded at least 2.5 million CDR3-containing paired-end reads. The Mint cDNA synthesis kit, primed by a TRBC-specific oligonucleotide, was used to synthesize first-strand cDNA from all RNA. After uracil-DNA glycosylase treatment, a first 18-cycle PCR used universal primers M1SS and BC2_uni_R on all cDNA. The original pipeline was this. For normalization, 1 million high-quality reads were randomly selected from each sample, with every read carrying a distinct molecular identifier. Instead of being binned into consensus sequences, reads with shared molecular identifiers were discarded. MiTCR, with a Q25 quality threshold and the strictest error-elimination algorithm, was used for CDR3 identification, clonotype clustering and error correction. A nonparametric unseen species model using Euler transformation provided a lower-bound estimate of total TCR beta diversity. TCRdb trimmed public reads at Q25 via fastp, called clones via MiXCR and kept in-frame beta chains. Rows are combined by CDR3 protein, so each entry shows the most common genes and DNA. The V and J calls come from TCRdb's annotation, not from the publication. Counted in this sample were roughly 1,700,000 distinct CDR3 sequences; 28% of them appeared once. Clones ranked in the top ten supply over 7% of the sample.

The sequenced sample consisted of blood. This TCR was recovered from a woman in her 30s in good health. The V gene is TRBV3-1 and the J gene is TRBJ2-1; a stretch of 11 junction bases matches TRBD2. The CDR3 in this case is CASSQAKLAGARDEQFF. The nucleotide sequence reads as follows: TGTGCCAGCAGCCAAGCCAAACTAGCGGGGGCGAGGGATGAGCAGTTCTTC.